This T cell receptor (beta chain) stems from a study of T cells expressing NK-cell markers. TCRdb re-analyzed the 5' RACE reads; it lists each CDR3 protein once, without DNA. The repertoire shows over 100,000 distinct CDR3 sequences; the top ten hold under 20%. The sample consisted of blood T cells: a sorted CD56 or NKG2C T cell subset, CD4+ or CD8+ T cells, or bulk PBMC T cells (not recorded which). This clonotype was sampled from a woman aged 18 to 69 in good health.

The CDR3 sequence is CASSLDPGGRVYNEQFF. The chain is built from TRBV5-4 and TRBJ2-1; the TCRdb call, TRBD2, lacks DNA for checking. Germline values: CDR1 SGHNT, CDR2 YYREEE (reference sequence). This CDR3 is built from 17 residues.